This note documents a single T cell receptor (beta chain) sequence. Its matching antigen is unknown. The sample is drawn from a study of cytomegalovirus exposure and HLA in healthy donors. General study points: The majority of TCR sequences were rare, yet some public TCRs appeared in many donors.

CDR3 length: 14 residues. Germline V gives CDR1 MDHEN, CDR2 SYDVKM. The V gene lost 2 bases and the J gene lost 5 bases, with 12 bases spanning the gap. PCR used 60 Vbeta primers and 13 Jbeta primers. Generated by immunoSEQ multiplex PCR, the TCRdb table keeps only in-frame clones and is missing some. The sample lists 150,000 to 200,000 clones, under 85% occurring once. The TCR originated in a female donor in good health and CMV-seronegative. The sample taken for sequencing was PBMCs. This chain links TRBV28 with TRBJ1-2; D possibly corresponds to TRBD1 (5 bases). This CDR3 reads CASSLPGSEYGYTF. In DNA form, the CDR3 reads TGTGCCAGCAGTTTACCAGGGTCGGAGTATGGCTACACCTTC.